This T cell receptor beta chain was sequenced during a study of Graves' ophthalmopathy and Graves' hyperthyroidism. Study in general: Before any treatment was given, at initial diagnosis, peripheral blood was collected.

Amplification from RNA transcripts yielded the TCR beta CDR3 regions. First-round RT-PCR relied on HTBI primers, and a second-round multiplex PCR came next. MiXCR was run by TCRdb on the multiplex PCR reads, yielding one entry per CDR3 protein. The sample lists around 400,000 distinct CDR3 sequences, 15% to 20% occurring once. This clonotype was picked up many times. The PBMCs originated from less than 13 ml of fresh peripheral blood. This CDR3 is built from 16 residues. Trimming cost V 5 bases and J 3 bases; bases outside gene matches: 8. Germline lookup yields CDR1 SGHAT and CDR2 FQNNGV. The receptor's source is a woman aged 18-35 years with Graves' ophthalmopathy. Material for sequencing was peripheral blood. The chain couples TRBV11-2 to TRBJ1-1; 11 bases match TRBD1. The CDR3 nucleotides are TGTGCCAGCAGCCAGGACAGGGGGCGGTTTGACACTGAAGCTTTCTTT. Protein: CASSQDRGRFDTEAFF.